One T cell receptor beta chain is described in this entry. The data were obtained in a study of blood T cell repertoires in COVID-19. Overall study context: Samples came from the United States, Italy and Spain, spanning acute and convalescent COVID-19. Nucleic acid was either cDNA or gDNA, and it came from T cells, B-cell-depleted T cells, or PBMCs.

Germline CDR1 is MDHEN and CDR2 is SYDVKM. The CDR3 totals 15 residues. Losses at the gene ends were 1 base for V and 7 bases for J; bases not matched to a gene: 8. The method was immunoSEQ multiplex PCR; TCRdb's version includes in-frame clones alone and lacks a portion of them. The data contain 250,000 to 350,000 clones, more than 65% of them singletons. Sequencing input: peripheral blood. This rearrangement joins TRBV28 to TRBJ1-2; 8 bases align to TRBD1. The receptor was isolated from a person aged 70 to 80 with COVID-19, enrolled during active disease. The CDR3 DNA reads TGTGCCAGCAGTTTATTAAAGGACAGGGTCGGTGGCTACACCTTC. It is translated as CASSLLKDRVGGYTF.